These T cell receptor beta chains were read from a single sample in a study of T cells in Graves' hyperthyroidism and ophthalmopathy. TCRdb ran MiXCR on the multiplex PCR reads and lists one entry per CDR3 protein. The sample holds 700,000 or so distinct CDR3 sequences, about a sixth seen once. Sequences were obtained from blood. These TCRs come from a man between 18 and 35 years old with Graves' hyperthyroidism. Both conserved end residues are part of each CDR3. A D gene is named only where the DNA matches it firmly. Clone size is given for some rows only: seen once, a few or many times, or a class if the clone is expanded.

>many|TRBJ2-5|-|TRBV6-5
TGTGCCAGCAGTTACTCGGGCACCCAAGAGACCCAGTACTTC
CASSYSGTQETQYF
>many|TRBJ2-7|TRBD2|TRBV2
TGTGCCAGCAGGCCGGGACTAGCGGGATCCACAAGGGGGAACGAGCAGTACTTC
CASRPGLAGSTRGNEQYF
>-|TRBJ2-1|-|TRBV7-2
TGTGCCAGCAGCGACCCCTGGGGTCGCTCCTACAATGAGCAGTTCTTC
CASSDPWGRSYNEQFF
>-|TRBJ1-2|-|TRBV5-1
TGCGCCAGCAGCCCCGGCCAGGAGGGCTCGGGCGGCTACACCTTC
CASSPGQEGSGGYTF
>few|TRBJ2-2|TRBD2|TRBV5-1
TGCGCCAGCACTCGGCTAGCGGGCCCGAACACCGGGGAGCTGTTTTTT
CASTRLAGPNTGELFF
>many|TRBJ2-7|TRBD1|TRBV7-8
TGTGCCAGCAGCCAAAACGCAGGGACAGGGTTCTACGAGCAGTACTTC
CASSQNAGTGFYEQYF
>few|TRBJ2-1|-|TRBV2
TGTGCCAGCTCGATGACAACCCTTACCTACAATGAGCAGTTCTTC
CASSMTTLTYNEQFF
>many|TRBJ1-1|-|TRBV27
TGTGCCAGCAGTTTTATGGGAACTGAAGCTTTCTTT
CASSFMGTEAFF
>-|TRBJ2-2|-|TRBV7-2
TGTGCCAGCAGCCGACATTACGGAGGCACCGGGGAGCTGTTTTTT
CASSRHYGGTGELFF
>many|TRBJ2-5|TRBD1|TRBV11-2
TGTGCCAGCAGCGGCACAGGGGGTGAGGGAGAGACCCAGTACTTC
CASSGTGGEGETQYF
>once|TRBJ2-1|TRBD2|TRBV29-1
TGCAGCGTTGAAGGGGGACTAGCGGGAGGAGGGACGGATGAGCAGTTCTTC
CSVEGGLAGGGTDEQFF
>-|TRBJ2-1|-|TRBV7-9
TGTGCCAGCAGCTTAGGACCCGCGAGGAGGGTGGGTTTCAATGAGCAGTTCTTC
CASSLGPARRVGFNEQFF
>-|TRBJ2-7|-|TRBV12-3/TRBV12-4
TGTGCCAGCAGTTTAGGTTCGCTTAGGGCCTACGAGCAGTACTTC
CASSLGSLRAYEQYF
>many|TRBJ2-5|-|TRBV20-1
TGCAGTGCTAGCGGTGCGGCAGGGGCACAAGAGACCCAGTACTTC
CSASGAAGAQETQYF
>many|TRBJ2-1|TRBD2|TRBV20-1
TGCAGTGCTACAAAGACTAGCGGGTCTGAGCAGTTCTTC
CSATKTSGSEQFF
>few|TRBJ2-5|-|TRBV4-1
TGCGCCAGCAGCGGCAGCAAGGGGACCCAGTACTTC
CASSGSKGTQYF
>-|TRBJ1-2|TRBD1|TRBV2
TGTGCCAGCACCTCTGACAGGGGACGAGGCTACACCTTC
CASTSDRGRGYTF
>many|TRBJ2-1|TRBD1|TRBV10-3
TGTGCCATCCCGCAGGGGACAGGTGGCCACAATGAGCAGTTCTTC
CAIPQGTGGHNEQFF
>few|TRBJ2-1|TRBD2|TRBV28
TGTGCCAGCAGTTACCCCTCGGCGGGAGGGTATGTTGAGCAGTTCTTC
CASSYPSAGGYVEQFF
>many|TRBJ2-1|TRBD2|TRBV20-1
TGCAGTGCTAGGGGGGGGGTAGCGGGAGGAAATGAGCAGTTCTTC
CSARGGVAGGNEQFF
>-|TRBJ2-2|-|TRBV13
TGTGCCAGCAGCTCAAGACAGTGGTTGGCCGGGGAGCTGTTTTTT
CASSSRQWLAGELFF
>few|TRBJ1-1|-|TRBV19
TGTGCCAGTAGTATGTCTGATCGGGGAGTGGAGAACACTGAAGCTTTCTTT
CASSMSDRGVENTEAFF
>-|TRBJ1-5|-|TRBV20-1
TGCAGTGCGGGGAATAGCAATCAGCCCCAGCATTTT
CSAGNSNQPQHF
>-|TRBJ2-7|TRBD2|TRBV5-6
TGTGCCAGCGGGCTAGCGGGAGGGTACTACGAGCAGTACTTC
CASGLAGGYYEQYF
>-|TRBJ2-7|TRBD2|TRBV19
TGTGCCAGTAGTAACGGCGGGAGATTATACGAGCAGTACTTC
CASSNGGRLYEQYF
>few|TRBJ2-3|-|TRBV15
TGTGCCACCAGCGGGGGCACTCCCACAGATACGCAGTATTTT
CATSGGTPTDTQYF
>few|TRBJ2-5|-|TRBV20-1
TGCAGTGCTAGAGAGGGTCCCGGGGAGACCCAGTACTTC
CSAREGPGETQYF
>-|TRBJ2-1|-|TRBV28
TGTGCCACCGCTAGCGCTTACAATGAGCAGTTCTTC
CATASAYNEQFF
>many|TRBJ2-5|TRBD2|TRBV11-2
TGTGCCAGCAGCTTAGGGGGGGCTAGCGGGAGTCAAGAGACCCAGTACTTC
CASSLGGASGSQETQYF
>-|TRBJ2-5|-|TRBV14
TGTGCCAGCAGCCAAGAAGCAGGCCTGACCCAGGAGACCCAGTACTTC
CASSQEAGLTQETQYF
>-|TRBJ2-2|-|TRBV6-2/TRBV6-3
TGTGCCAGCAGACATACTAAGGCCGGGGAGCTGTTTTTT
CASRHTKAGELFF
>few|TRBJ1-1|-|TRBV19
TGTGCCAGTAGTATAAAGGGAGGAGCCTTGAACACTGAAGCTTTCTTT
CASSIKGGALNTEAFF
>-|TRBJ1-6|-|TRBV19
TGTGCCAGTAGTATAGGTGGACGGACCAATTCACCCCTCCACTTT
CASSIGGRTNSPLHF
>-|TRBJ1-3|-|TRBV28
TGTGCCAGCAGCCTTGGACAGAGAAACACCATATATTTT
CASSLGQRNTIYF
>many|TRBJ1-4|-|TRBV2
TGTGCCAGCAGTGGTAGCCGACTTAAGTCTGAAAAACTGTTTTTT
CASSGSRLKSEKLFF
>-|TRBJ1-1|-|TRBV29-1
TGCAGCGTTGAAGGGACCAGAGAGAACACTGAAGCTTTCTTT
CSVEGTRENTEAFF
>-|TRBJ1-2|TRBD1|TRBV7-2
TGTGCCAGCAGCCCCCGACAGGGACACTATGGCTACACCTTC
CASSPRQGHYGYTF
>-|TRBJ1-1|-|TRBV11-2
TGTGCCAGCAGCCCCTTGGGGTGGCGGGACACTGAAGCTTTCTTT
CASSPLGWRDTEAFF
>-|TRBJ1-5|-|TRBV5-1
TGCGCCAGCAGTGCGGGGGGAGCTAATCAGCCCCAGCATTTT
CASSAGGANQPQHF